A single sample is the source of the 27 T cell receptor beta chains below, sequenced in a study of blood T cell repertoires in COVID-19. The protocol was immunoSEQ multiplex PCR, while the TCRdb copy is restricted to in-frame clones and leaves out a portion. This table has about 130,000 clones, 85% to 90% appearing once. The sequencing input was peripheral blood. The receptors derive from a woman aged 80 or over with COVID-19, enrolled during active disease.

The rearrangement links TRBV7-9 to TRBJ2-1, with 8 bases that match TRBD2. V was pared by 0 bases and J by 13 bases, with 5 bases of the junction left unmatched. Germline CDR1 reads SEHNR; CDR2 reads FQNEAQ (reference sequence). CDR3 size: 13 residues. The CDR3 is CASSLALREDQFF. In DNA, the CDR3 is TGTGCCAGCAGCTTAGCACTGCGGGAGGATCAGTTCTTC. Combining the CDR3 with reference TRBV7-9 and TRBJ2-1 gives the whole variable domain DTGVSQNPRHKITKRGQNVTFRCDPISEHNRLYWYRQTLGQGPEFLTYFQNEAQLEKSRLLSDRFSAERPKGSFSTLEIQRTEQGDSAMYLCASSLALREDQFFGPGTRLTVL.

The chain links TRBV18 to TRBJ1-5; possible D gene TRBD1, 5 bases. The CDR3 consists of 15 residues. Germline CDR1 KGHSH, CDR2 LQKENI. Trimming shortened V by 3 bases and J by 3 bases, and 12 bases separated the two germline ends. The CDR3 reads CASSPQTVTNQPQHF. For the CDR3, the DNA is TGTGCCAGCTCACCCCAGACAGTTACCAATCAGCCCCAGCATTTT. Full variable domain (remainder filled in from reference TRBV18 and TRBJ1-5): NAGVMQNPRHLVRRRGQEARLRCSPMKGHSHVYWYRQLPEEGLKFMVYLQKENIIDESGMPKERFSAEFPKEGPSILRIQQVVRGDSAAYFCASSPQTVTNQPQHFGDGTRLSIL.

The chain couples TRBV19 to TRBJ2-2, with TRBD2 as a possible D gene (6 bases). Germline loops: CDR1 LNHDA, CDR2 SQIVND (reference sequence). Trimming took 8 bases from V and 5 from J, leaving 18 bases between them. There are 15 residues in the CDR3. CDR3 sequence reads: CASRIQRAPTGELFF. CDR3 nucleotide sequence: TGTGCCAGTCGGATACAGCGGGCGCCGACCGGGGAGCTGTTTTTT.

This chain links TRBV19 with TRBJ1-1; D ambiguous. The CDR3 extends over 15 amino acids. The V and J ends lost 4 bases and 2 bases respectively, with 14 bases between them. Germline CDR1 is LNHDA and CDR2 is SQIVND (reference sequence). In DNA, the CDR3 is TGTGCCAGTAGTAAACCACGGACGGGAAACACTGAAGCTTTCTTT. Translating gives CASSKPRTGNTEAFF.

This clone was observed a single time. The chain links TRBV18 to TRBJ1-1; 8 bases match TRBD1. The trim removed 6 bases at V and 5 bases at J, leaving 5 bases unmatched. This CDR3 is built from 13 residues. In germline, CDR1 is KGHSH, CDR2 LQKENI. The DNA of the CDR3 is TGTGCCAGCTCCGGAACAGGGGGGACTGAAGCTTTCTTT. Translating gives CASSGTGGTEAFF.

The rearrangement links TRBV9 to TRBJ2-1, with 8 bases aligning to TRBD2. With 4 bases clipped from V and 3 bases from J, the junction kept 6 bases outside the gene matches. CDR1 and CDR2 (germline): SGDLS, YYNGEE. This CDR3 has 15 amino acids. The CDR3 coding sequence is TGTGCCAGCAGCATCGGGAGGGCCGACTACAATGAGCAGTTCTTC. As protein: CASSIGRADYNEQFF.

This chain uses TRBV7-2 with TRBJ2-6, with D perhaps matching TRBD1 (6 bases). CDR3 size: 19 residues. Germline lookup yields CDR1 SGHTA and CDR2 FQGNSA. V was trimmed by 5 bases and J by 1 base, leaving 21 bases between them. CDR3 bases: TGTGCCAGCAGCCTTGGGCAGGGATTAAGGGGGTCTGGGGCCAACGTCCTGACTTTC. Protein sequence: CASSLGQGLRGSGANVLTF.

The chain is built from TRBV11-2 and TRBJ1-2; no clear D. CDR1 SGHAT and CDR2 FQNNGV come from the germline V gene. The CDR3 covers 14 residues. Trimming pared 5 bases from V and 7 bases from J, leaving 17 bases between. CDR3 sequence: CASSQAALGGGYTF. For the CDR3, the DNA is TGTGCCAGCAGCCAAGCTGCGTTAGGCGGTGGCTACACCTTC.

A single count supports this clone. The chain links TRBV4-3 to TRBJ2-4, with D possibly TRBD1 on 6 matching bases. The CDR3 spans 17 residues. V lost 3 bases and J lost 1, with 16 bases in between. The germline V gene encodes CDR1 LGHNA and CDR2 YSLEER. The CDR3 nucleotides are TGCGCCAGCAGCCAGACTGGTACAGGGATCGCCAAAAACATTCAGTACTTC. Protein sequence: CASSQTGTGIAKNIQYF.

V gene TRBV6-6 combines with J gene TRBJ1-6, with unresolved D. Germline V gene data show CDR1 as MNHNY and CDR2 as SVGAGI (reference sequence). CDR3 length: 14 residues. Trimming stripped 8 bases from V and 8 bases from J, with 16 bases between. For the CDR3, the DNA is TGTGCCAGCTCTCTAATAGGCCGGGATTCACCCCTCCACTTT. It translates to CASSLIGRDSPLHF.

The rearrangement links TRBV19 to TRBJ2-2; 7 nucleotides align to TRBD2. There are 17 residues in the CDR3. CDR1 and CDR2 (germline): LNHDA, SQIVND (reference sequence). Losses at the gene ends were 1 base for V and 4 bases for J; bases not matched to a gene: 9. CDR3 protein: CASSIGLLAVGTGELFF. CDR3 nucleotide sequence: TGTGCCAGTAGTATAGGTCTTCTAGCGGTTGGCACCGGGGAGCTGTTTTTT.

V and J are TRBV9 and TRBJ1-1; TRBD1 matches 7 bases. Trimming removed 0 bases from V and 1 base from J; junction bases left unmatched: 3. The CDR3 runs to 15 residues. Germline CDR1 and CDR2: SGDLS and YYNGEE. CDR3 sequence: CASSVDRGPNTEAFF. The CDR3 nucleotides read TGTGCCAGCAGCGTAGACAGGGGCCCGAACACTGAAGCTTTCTTT.

The chain links TRBV28 to TRBJ2-6, with 11 bases that match TRBD2. The CDR3 has 16 amino acids. Germline V gene data show CDR1 as MDHEN and CDR2 as SYDVKM. V lost 10 bases to trimming and J lost 0 bases; unmatched junction nucleotides: 5. This chain's CDR3 is CATSGLAASGANVLTF. The CDR3 DNA sequence: TGTGCCACCTCGGGACTAGCGGCCTCTGGGGCCAACGTCCTGACTTTC.

J is TRBJ1-2 and V is TRBV6-2 or TRBV6-3, with D tentatively TRBD1 (6 bases). CDR1 and CDR2 from the germline V gene are MNHEY and SVGEGT. The germline V and J ends were trimmed by 5 bases and 4 bases, with 11 bases remaining between them. The CDR3 length is 13 residues. Written as DNA, the CDR3 is TGTGCCAGCAGTACAAGGACAGTCTATGGCTACACCTTC. It codes for CASSTRTVYGYTF.

This clone turned up a few times. The genes are TRBV6-2 or TRBV6-3 and TRBJ2-2; 8 positions match TRBD2. The CDR3 length is 16 residues. Germline V lookup: CDR1 MNHEY, CDR2 SVGEGT. V lost 4 bases to trimming and J lost 7 bases; unmatched junction nucleotides: 11. CDR3 bases: TGTGCCAGCAGTTCGGGCGGGAGGTCTTACGGCGGGGAGCTGTTTTTT. It yields the protein CASSSGGRSYGGELFF.

This sequence joins TRBV19 and TRBJ2-7; D is undetermined. Looked up from germline, CDR1 is LNHDA and CDR2 is SQIVND (reference sequence). The CDR3 consists of 13 residues. V lost 0 bases and J 4 bases, leaving 7 bases between the germline ends. In nucleotides, the CDR3 is TGTGCCAGTAGTATAGAACTTCCATACGAGCAGTACTTC. It encodes CASSIELPYEQYF.

This CDR3 reads CASSPTGEGPREQYF. CDR3 DNA sequence: TGTGCCAGCAGTCCCACGGGGGAGGGCCCTCGGGAGCAGTACTTC. The chain links TRBV28 to TRBJ2-7, with 7 bases matching TRBD2. The ends lost 5 bases at V and 7 bases at J; junction bases unmatched: 14. The CDR3 spans 15 residues. The germline V gene encodes CDR1 MDHEN and CDR2 SYDVKM.

The chain uses TRBV19 and TRBJ1-2; 10 bases are shared with TRBD1. V was pared by 7 bases and J by 6 bases, with 17 bases of the junction left unmatched. Per the germline V gene, CDR1 is LNHDA and CDR2 is SQIVND (reference sequence). The CDR3 is 17 residues long. CDR3 in DNA: TGTGCCAGTACCTCTTATGGACAGGGGGTACTTACGGATGGCTACACCTTC. Translating it yields CASTSYGQGVLTDGYTF.

The table lists this clone with a count of one. The V and J genes are TRBV4-3 and TRBJ2-7, with 11 bases identical to TRBD2. The CDR3 runs to 16 residues. Per the germline V gene, CDR1 is LGHNA and CDR2 is YSLEER. The trim removed 0 bases at V and 7 bases at J, leaving 8 bases unmatched. As DNA, the CDR3 is TGCGCCAGCAGCCAAGATTGGCCTAGCGGGAGGAGTGAGCAGTACTTC. Translating gives CASSQDWPSGRSEQYF.

The V gene is TRBV19, the J gene TRBJ1-4, with D maybe TRBD1 (6 bases). This CDR3 is 12 amino acids long. V gave up 3 bases and J gave up 8 bases, with 7 bases separating them. The germline V gene encodes CDR1 LNHDA and CDR2 SQIVND (reference sequence). The CDR3 sequence is CASSIRGEKLFF. In DNA form, the CDR3 reads TGTGCCAGTAGTATCAGGGGAGAAAAACTGTTTTTT.

A remark on this clone: The junction departs from germline at one end; a sequencing error may be responsible. Here the CDR3 reads CASSKAGGPQREQYF. Written as DNA, the CDR3 is TGTGCCAGCAGTAAAGCGGGAGGGCCTCAAAGGGAGCAGTACTTC. The chain uses TRBV6-1 and TRBJ2-7; 10 nucleotides line up with TRBD2. CDR1 is MNHNS, CDR2 SASEGT, per germline. The CDR3 is 15 residues long.

The chain employs TRBV3-1 (or the pseudogene TRBV3-2) and TRBJ2-7, with 12 positions matching TRBD2. The CDR3 loop spans 14 amino acids. The germline V gene has CDR1 LGHDT and CDR2 YNNKEL (reference sequence). The J segment lost 3 bases and the V segment lost 4 bases, leaving 1 base of the junction unmatched. This CDR3 is CASSRGLAGYEQYF. CDR3 coding DNA: TGTGCCAGCAGCCGGGGACTAGCGGGCTACGAGCAGTACTTC.

V and J are TRBV2 and TRBJ2-5, with TRBD1 matching 7 bases. The CDR3 loop spans 13 amino acids. Trimming removed 6 bases from V and 2 bases from J; junction bases left unmatched: 3. Per the germline V gene, CDR1 is SNHLY and CDR2 is FYNNEI. CDR3 in amino acids: CASSRDRQETQYF. The CDR3 DNA sequence: TGTGCCAGCAGCCGGGACAGACAAGAGACCCAGTACTTC.

The chain couples TRBV7-2 to TRBJ2-2, with 10 nucleotides matching TRBD2. The CDR3 runs 16 residues. CDR1 SGHTA and CDR2 FQGNSA come from the germline V gene. V shed 3 bases, J shed 4 bases, and the junction held 5 bases outside the gene matches. Here the CDR3 reads CASSFRLAGATGELFF. In DNA form, the CDR3 reads TGTGCCAGCAGCTTCAGGCTAGCGGGAGCCACCGGGGAGCTGTTTTTT.

This clone was seen a handful of times. V is TRBV6-5 and J is TRBJ1-1, with a possible D match to TRBD1 (6 bases). V was trimmed by 6 bases and J by 7 bases, leaving 9 bases between them. Germline CDR1 MNHEY, CDR2 SVGAGI. CDR3 length: 11 residues. CDR3 loop: CASRQGNEAFF. The CDR3 bases are TGTGCCAGCAGACAGGGAAATGAAGCTTTCTTT.

The rearrangement links TRBV7-3 to TRBJ2-1; 7 bases are a match to TRBD2. Unmatched junction bases numbered 13, after V lost 2 bases and J lost 9 bases. The germline gives CDR1 SGHTA, CDR2 FQGTGA. The CDR3 has 16 amino acids. CDR3 sequence (DNA): TGTGCCAGCAGCTTATTTTCGGGGAGGGCCATAAGTGAGCAGTTCTTC. Protein: CASSLFSGRAISEQFF.

The CDR3 spells CASSFLPAVQFF. In DNA form, the CDR3 reads TGTGCCAGCAGTTTCCTACCCGCTGTGCAGTTCTTC. The chain recombines TRBV12-3 or TRBV12-4 with TRBJ2-1; D not certain. V was clipped by 3 bases and J by 12 bases, with 12 bases between them. The CDR3 consists of 12 residues.